These 16 T cell receptor beta chains were sequenced from one sample in a study of vaccination effects on CD4 cells after COVID-19. Following a roughly 11-day culture, CD4+ T cells were purified. PCR-confirmed SARS-CoV-2 infection occurred in the person between March and December 2020. Each person got two doses of an mRNA SARS-CoV-2 vaccine, BNT162b2 or mRNA-1273. The data were produced by immunoSEQ multiplex PCR, yet TCRdb's version contains in-frame clones alone and is incomplete. The data contain approximately 30,000 clones, around 74% of them singletons. The antigens for these receptors are not known. The source was CD4+ T cells from PBMCs cultured without peptide, collected after COVID-19 vaccination. The source of these receptors is a human donor who had a prior SARS-CoV-2 infection.

A single count supports this clone. The gene calls are TRBV5-4 and TRBJ2-5, with D unresolved. V lost 1 base to trimming and J lost 2 bases, with 3 bases between them. The CDR3 covers 12 residues. The germline V gene has CDR1 SGHNT and CDR2 YYREEE (reference sequence). The chain's CDR3 is CASSLSQETQYF. The CDR3, as DNA: TGTGCCAGCAGCTTGAGTCAAGAGACCCAGTACTTC.

The chain combines TRBV12-3 or TRBV12-4 with TRBJ2-2; D might be TRBD2 (5 bases). There are 12 residues in the CDR3. Deletions cut 8 bases from V and 9 bases from J, with 13 bases between. CDR3 in amino acids: CASLRERRELFF. CDR3 in DNA: TGTGCCAGCTTGAGGGAGCGCCGGGAGCTGTTTTTT.

This chain joins TRBV5-4 and TRBJ2-4; tentatively, D is TRBD2 (5 bases). Trimming stripped 6 bases from V and 8 bases from J, with 15 bases between. The CDR3 is made up of 13 amino acids. CDR1 and CDR2 (germline): SGHNT, YYREEE (reference sequence). The CDR3 protein is CASKPGLSDIQYF. The DNA of the CDR3 is TGTGCCAGCAAACCTGGACTGAGCGACATTCAGTACTTC.

This clone appeared a single time. The V gene is TRBV7-8, the J gene TRBJ1-2, with no clear D. CDR1 and CDR2 from the germline V gene are SGHVS and FQNEAQ. The CDR3 runs 13 residues. The V and J ends lost 3 bases and 6 bases respectively, with 11 bases between them. CDR3 sequence: CASSFFLEDGYTF. The CDR3 region has the DNA TGTGCCAGCAGCTTTTTCTTAGAAGATGGCTACACCTTC. The variable domain in full, with the rest retrieved from reference TRBV7-8 and TRBJ1-2, is GAGVSQSPRYKVAKRGQDVALRCDPISGHVSLFWYQQALGQGPEFLTYFQNEAQLDKSGLPSDRFFAERPEGSVSTLKIQRTQQEDSAVYLCASSFFLEDGYTFGSGTRLTVV.

This clone was seen only a few times. DNA for the CDR3: TGTGCCAGCAGTTTGGGGGGGCACGGTGGAAACACCATATATTTT. Its protein product is CASSLGGHGGNTIYF. V usage is TRBV6-5 and J usage is TRBJ1-3; possible D gene TRBD1, 6 bases. Germline-derived CDR1 and CDR2 are MNHEY and SVGAGI. The CDR3 is 15 residues long. V was pared by 4 bases and J by 3 bases, with 13 bases between.

This chain joins TRBV7-2 and TRBJ1-1; D gene unclear. V was shortened by 1 base and J by 0 bases, with 12 bases between the two germline ends. The CDR3 runs to 16 residues. The germline CDR1 and CDR2 sequences are SGHTA and FQGNSA. Here the CDR3 DNA reads TGTGCCAGCAGCTTAGGTCCGGGGATCATGAACACTGAAGCTTTCTTT. Protein: CASSLGPGIMNTEAFF.

This chain links TRBV27 with TRBJ1-6; 7 nucleotides agree with TRBD1. The CDR3 consists of 18 residues. Germline trimming cut 2 bases from V and 2 bases from J; bases unmatched to any gene: 9. Germline V gene lookup returns CDR1 MNHEY and CDR2 SMNVEV (reference sequence). CDR3 protein: CASSLIGRDRTYNSPLHF. CDR3 in DNA: TGTGCCAGCAGTTTAATCGGACGGGACAGAACCTATAATTCACCCCTCCACTTT.

The chain has TRBV11-3 and TRBJ2-1; D is possibly TRBD2 (6 bases). The CDR3 has 15 amino acids. Germline assignment: CDR1 SGHNT and CDR2 YENEEA. Deletions cut 4 bases from V and 5 bases from J, with 15 bases between. In DNA form, the CDR3 reads TGTGCCAGCAGCTCGTGGGGACTCGACAACAATGAGCAGTTCTTC. Amino acid sequence: CASSSWGLDNNEQFF.

The genes are TRBV7-8 and TRBJ2-2; no definite D call. V was trimmed by 6 bases and J by 4 bases, leaving 6 bases between them. From germline, CDR1 is SGHVS and CDR2 FQNEAQ. The CDR3 spans 12 residues. Here the CDR3 DNA reads TGTGCCAGCAGAAAGCCCACCGGGGAGCTGTTTTTT. Protein product: CASRKPTGELFF.

This chain links TRBV6-5 with TRBJ1-6; TRBD1 agrees at 7 bases. CDR1 and CDR2 (germline): MNHEY, SVGAGI. The CDR3 runs to 14 residues. V was pared by 8 bases and J by 6 bases, with 7 bases of the junction left unmatched. The CDR3 coding sequence is TGTGCCAGCGGCTGGGACAGTTTTAATTCACCCCTCCACTTT. Protein product: CASGWDSFNSPLHF.

The V and J genes are TRBV14 and TRBJ2-2; no definite D call. CDR1 is SGHDN and CDR2 is FVKESK in the germline V gene. This CDR3 is built from 13 residues. V shed 1 base and J shed 8 bases, with 8 bases lying between them. CDR3 nucleotide sequence: TGTGCCAGCAGCCAAGTTAGTCTAGGGGAGCTGTTTTTT. This encodes CASSQVSLGELFF.

This chain links TRBV7-9 with TRBJ2-1; 7 bases match TRBD1. Germline V lookup: CDR1 SEHNR, CDR2 FQNEAQ (reference sequence). Germline trimming cut 1 base from V and 8 bases from J; bases unmatched to any gene: 5. The CDR3 has 14 amino acids. CDR3 nucleotide sequence: TGTGCCAGCAGCTTAGGTAACAGGGGTGATGAGCAGTTCTTC. As protein: CASSLGNRGDEQFF.

This rearrangement joins TRBV25-1 to TRBJ2-5; 12 positions match TRBD1. Trimming took 2 bases from V and 5 from J; bases not matched to a gene: 9. CDR3 length equals 17 residues. Looked up from germline, CDR1 is MGHDK and CDR2 is SYGVNS. The CDR3 loop is CASSETPGQGAWETQYF. The CDR3 DNA reads TGTGCCAGCAGTGAAACTCCGGGACAGGGGGCGTGGGAGACCCAGTACTTC.

The V and J genes are TRBV4-2 and TRBJ1-1; D call uncertain. V was trimmed by 0 bases and J by 0 bases, leaving 8 bases between them. The CDR3 runs 15 residues. Germline V gene lookup returns CDR1 LGHNA and CDR2 YNFKEQ. CDR3 in amino acids: CASSQERHMNTEAFF. Written as DNA, the CDR3 is TGTGCCAGCAGCCAAGAAAGACACATGAACACTGAAGCTTTCTTT.

This clone was found a few times. V and J are TRBV21-1 and TRBJ1-5; the table names TRBD1, a call not compared with the DNA. TRBV21-1 is a known pseudogene. The CDR3 length is 17 residues. Written as DNA, the CDR3 is TGTGCCAGCAGCATGCGCTGTGGACAGGAAGAAAATCAGCCCCAGCATTTT. Residues: CASSMRCGQEENQPQHF.

The genes are TRBV5-1 and TRBJ2-3, with 10 bases fitting TRBD2. The ends lost 3 bases at V and 5 bases at J; junction bases unmatched: 9. There are 16 residues in the CDR3. Germline V gives CDR1 SGHRS, CDR2 YFSETQ. The CDR3 reads CASSSKRGGIGDTQYF. CDR3 bases: TGCGCCAGCAGCTCGAAGCGGGGGGGGATCGGAGATACGCAGTATTTT.